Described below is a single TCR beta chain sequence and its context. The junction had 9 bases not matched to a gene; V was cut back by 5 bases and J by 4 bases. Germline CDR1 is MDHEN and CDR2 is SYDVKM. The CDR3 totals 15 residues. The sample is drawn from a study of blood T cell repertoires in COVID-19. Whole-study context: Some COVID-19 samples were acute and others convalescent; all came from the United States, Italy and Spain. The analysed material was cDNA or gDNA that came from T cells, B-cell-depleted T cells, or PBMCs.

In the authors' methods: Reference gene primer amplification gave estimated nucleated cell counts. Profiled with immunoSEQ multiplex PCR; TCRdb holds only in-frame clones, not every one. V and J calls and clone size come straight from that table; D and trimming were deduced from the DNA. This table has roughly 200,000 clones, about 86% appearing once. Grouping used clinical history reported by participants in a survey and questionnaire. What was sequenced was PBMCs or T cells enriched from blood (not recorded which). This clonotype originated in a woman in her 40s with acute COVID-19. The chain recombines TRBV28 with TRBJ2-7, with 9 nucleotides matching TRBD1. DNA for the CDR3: TGTGCCAGCAGTGTACAGGGGGCGTTAGTTTACGAGCAGTACTTC. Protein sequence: CASSVQGALVYEQYF.